Each of the 2 T cell receptor beta chains below was sequenced from the same sample in a study of response to subunit inactivated influenza vaccine. TCRdb re-called the RT-PCR reads through MiXCR, storing one row per CDR3 protein. The sample has around 470,000 distinct CDR3 sequences; more than 7% are singletons. Sequences were derived from PBMCs from blood, sampled less than 25 months after vaccination. All receptors derive from a man aged 50-75 years who received an inactivated influenza vaccine.

The rearrangement joins TRBV24-1 to TRBJ2-5; 7 bases match TRBD2. J was trimmed by 2 bases and V by 3 bases; bases with no gene match: 8. CDR3 length: 16 residues. Germline-derived CDR1 and CDR2 are KGHDR and SFDVKD. As DNA, the CDR3 is TGTGCCACCAGTGATCCTACCGGGGGGTTTCAAGAGACCCAGTACTTC. It encodes CATSDPTGGFQETQYF.

The CDR3 DNA reads TGTGCCAGCAGTTTAGAATACGGAGGTGGCTACACCTTC. Translated, it gives CASSLEYGGGYTF. The V call is TRBV12-3 or TRBV12-4, the J call TRBJ1-2; unclear D gene. Trimming took off 1 base at V and 7 bases at J, with 10 bases between the two ends. CDR3 size: 13 residues.